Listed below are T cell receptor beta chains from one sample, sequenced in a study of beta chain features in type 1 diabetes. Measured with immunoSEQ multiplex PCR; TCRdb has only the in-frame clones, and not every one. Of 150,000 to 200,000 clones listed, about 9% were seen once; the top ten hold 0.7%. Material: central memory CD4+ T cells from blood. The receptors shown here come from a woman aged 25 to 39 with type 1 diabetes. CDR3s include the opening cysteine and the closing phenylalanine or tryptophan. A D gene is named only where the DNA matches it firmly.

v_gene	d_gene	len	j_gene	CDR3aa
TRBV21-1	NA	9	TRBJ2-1	CASRPREFF
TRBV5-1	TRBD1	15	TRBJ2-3	CASSLEATGKDTQYF
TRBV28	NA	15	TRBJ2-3	CASTLGGRSTDTQYF
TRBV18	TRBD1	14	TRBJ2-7	CASSPGTVYYEQYF
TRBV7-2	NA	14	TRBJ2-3	CASSLALGLNTQYF
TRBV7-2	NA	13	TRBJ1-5	CASSLSGRQPQHF
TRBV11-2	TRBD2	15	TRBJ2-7	CASSTSGTSSYEQYF
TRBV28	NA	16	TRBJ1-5	CASSSGQAVGNQPQHF
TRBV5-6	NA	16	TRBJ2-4	CASSSSWAEGANIQYF
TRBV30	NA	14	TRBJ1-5	CAWRRQGISQPQHF
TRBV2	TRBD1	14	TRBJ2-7	CASGGQGAGYEQYF
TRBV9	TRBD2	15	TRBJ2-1	CASSVASGRGVEQFF
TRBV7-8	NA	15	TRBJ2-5	CASSYSTEAGVTQYF
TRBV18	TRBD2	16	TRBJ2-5	CASSPITSGTTETQYF
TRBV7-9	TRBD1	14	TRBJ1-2	CASSLTGEVYGYTF